Below, 14 T cell receptor beta chains from the same sample are listed, as sequenced in a study of blood T cell repertoires in COVID-19. TCRdb's table, derived via immunoSEQ multiplex PCR, lists solely in-frame clones and lacks some. The sample contains about 44,000 clones, roughly 84% of which appear only once. The sequenced material came from peripheral blood. The source of these receptors is a woman between 70 and 85 years old with acute or convalescent COVID-19.

The chain recombines TRBV5-1 with TRBJ2-2; tentative D call: TRBD1 (6 bases). The CDR3 contains 14 residues. The V end lost 6 bases, the J end lost 2 bases, and 11 bases lay between the germline ends. Per the germline V gene, CDR1 is SGHRS and CDR2 is YFSETQ. DNA for the CDR3: TGCGCCAGCATCCGGGACACAAACACCGGGGAGCTGTTTTTT. This encodes CASIRDTNTGELFF. The full variable domain, rest sourced from reference TRBV5-1 and TRBJ2-2, is KAGVTQTPRYLIKTRGQQVTLSCSPISGHRSVSWYQQTPGQGLQFLFEYFSETQRNKGNFPGRFSGRQFSNSRSEMNVSTLELGDSALYLCASIRDTNTGELFFGEGSRLTVL.

The V gene is TRBV6-5, the J gene TRBJ1-5; 7 bases line up with TRBD1. The CDR3 spans 12 residues. Per germline, CDR1 MNHEY and CDR2 SVGAGI. The J segment lost 9 bases and the V segment lost 6 bases, leaving 5 bases of the junction unmatched. CDR3 coding DNA: TGTGCCAGCAGCAGGACAGGTGGGCCCCAGCATTTT. Protein sequence: CASSRTGGPQHF.

Only a few counts were recorded for this clone. This chain uses TRBV18 with TRBJ2-5, with TRBD2 matching over 13 bases. Germline V gene sequence: CDR1 KGHSH, CDR2 LQKENI. There are 19 residues in the CDR3. Trimming took 0 bases from V and 4 from J; bases not matched to a gene: 11. CDR3 DNA sequence: TGTGCCAGCTCACCACCCCCAGGACTAGCGGGAGACCCTCGAGAGACCCAGTACTTC. This encodes CASSPPPGLAGDPRETQYF.

This clone occurred a few times. The chain employs TRBV7-8 and TRBJ2-7, with D maybe TRBD2 (6 bases). Germline V CDR1 and CDR2: SGHVS, FQNEAQ. V was clipped by 3 bases and J by 7 bases, with 13 bases between them. This CDR3 contains 13 residues. The CDR3 DNA reads as TGTGCCAGCAGCTTTTCGGGAGCGAAAGAGCAGTACTTC. Translated, it gives CASSFSGAKEQYF. Full variable domain (rest looked up from reference TRBV7-8 and TRBJ2-7): GAGVSQSPRYKVAKRGQDVALRCDPISGHVSLFWYQQALGQGPEFLTYFQNEAQLDKSGLPSDRFFAERPEGSVSTLKIQRTQQEDSAVYLCASSFSGAKEQYFGPGTRLTVT.

CDR3 residues: CASSRGRGQETQYF. The DNA for the CDR3 is TGTGCCAGCAGCCGGGGGAGGGGCCAAGAGACCCAGTACTTC. V usage is TRBV21-1 and J usage is TRBJ2-5; TRBD2, the table's D call, was not compared with the DNA. TRBV21-1 is shown as a pseudogene. The CDR3 length is 14 residues.

The rearrangement joins TRBV19 to TRBJ1-1; 9 bases align to TRBD1. The CDR3 length is 16 residues. Germline assignment: CDR1 LNHDA and CDR2 SQIVND (reference sequence). V dropped 5 bases and J dropped 0; count of bases not matched to a gene: 7. DNA for the CDR3: TGTGCCAGTAGTGTGGACAGGGGTCTCATGAACACTGAAGCTTTCTTT. Residues: CASSVDRGLMNTEAFF.

The chain carries TRBV11-2 and TRBJ2-7; the match to TRBD2 covers 10 bases. Trimming at V came to 5 bases and at J to 3 bases, leaving 7 bases not matched to a gene. This CDR3 region has 15 residues. The germline CDR1 and CDR2 sequences are SGHAT and FQNNGV. This CDR3 reads CASSRPGLAVYEQYF. DNA of the CDR3: TGTGCCAGCAGCCGCCCAGGACTAGCGGTCTACGAGCAGTACTTC.

The rearrangement uses TRBV2 and TRBJ2-1; 8 nucleotides align to TRBD2. In germline, CDR1 is SNHLY, CDR2 FYNNEI. The junction had 9 bases not matched to a gene; V was cut back by 0 bases and J by 8 bases. The CDR3 totals 16 residues. The DNA for the CDR3 is TGTGCCAGCAGTGAAGCGCGCAGCGGGAGTTTGGATGAGCAGTTCTTC. It codes for CASSEARSGSLDEQFF.

The rearrangement links TRBV6-1 to TRBJ1-6; TRBD1 aligns across 7 bases. This CDR3 is built from 16 residues. Germline V gene sequence: CDR1 MNHNS, CDR2 SASEGT. V shed 0 bases and J 6 bases; nucleotides not matched to a gene: 5. The CDR3 loop is CASSEAGTVVNSPLHF. The CDR3 DNA is TGTGCCAGCAGTGAAGCAGGGACAGTGGTTAATTCACCCCTCCACTTT.

This clone was observed once. This sequence joins TRBV2 and TRBJ1-5; TRBD1 might be the D (5 bases). Germline CDR1 and CDR2: SNHLY and FYNNEI. Trimming took 8 bases from V and 0 from J, leaving 8 bases between them. The CDR3 consists of 13 residues. The CDR3 region has the DNA TGTGCCAGCGCAGGGAATAGCAATCAGCCCCAGCATTTT. This codes for CASAGNSNQPQHF.

The chain links TRBV14 to TRBJ2-1; D call uncertain. The germline V and J ends were trimmed by 2 bases and 7 bases, with 15 bases remaining between them. The CDR3 has 15 residues. Germline V CDR1 and CDR2: SGHDN, FVKESK. The chain's CDR3 is CASSQPSAGFNEQFF. The CDR3 DNA is TGTGCCAGCAGCCAACCCTCCGCCGGGTTTAATGAGCAGTTCTTC.

This chain links TRBV9 with TRBJ2-7, with D tentatively TRBD1 (5 bases). The CDR3 is 14 amino acids. Per the germline V gene, CDR1 is SGDLS and CDR2 is YYNGEE. V was clipped by 0 bases and J by 6 bases, with 13 bases between them. Here the CDR3 reads CASSVETVPGEQYF. CDR3 DNA sequence: TGTGCCAGCAGCGTAGAGACAGTCCCTGGCGAGCAGTACTTC.

The V and J genes are TRBV10-1 and TRBJ1-2; TRBD1 aligns across 7 bases. Germline assignment: CDR1 WNHNN and CDR2 SYGVQD (reference sequence). The junction had 6 bases not matched to a gene; V was cut back by 5 bases and J by 6 bases. There are 13 residues in the CDR3. CDR3 nucleotide sequence: TGCGCCAGCAGTTCCGACAGGGCGGATGGCTACACCTTC. Its protein product is CASSSDRADGYTF.

This clone was counted between two and nine times. This chain connects TRBV7-8 to TRBJ1-5; TRBD1 is a possible D gene (5 bases). CDR3 size: 14 residues. Between the trimmed V and J ends, which lost 2 bases and 4 bases, there was a span of 9 bases. Germline values: CDR1 SGHVS, CDR2 FQNEAQ. The CDR3, as DNA: TGTGCCAGCAGCTTAAGTACAGGTAATCAGCCCCAGCATTTT. Residues: CASSLSTGNQPQHF.